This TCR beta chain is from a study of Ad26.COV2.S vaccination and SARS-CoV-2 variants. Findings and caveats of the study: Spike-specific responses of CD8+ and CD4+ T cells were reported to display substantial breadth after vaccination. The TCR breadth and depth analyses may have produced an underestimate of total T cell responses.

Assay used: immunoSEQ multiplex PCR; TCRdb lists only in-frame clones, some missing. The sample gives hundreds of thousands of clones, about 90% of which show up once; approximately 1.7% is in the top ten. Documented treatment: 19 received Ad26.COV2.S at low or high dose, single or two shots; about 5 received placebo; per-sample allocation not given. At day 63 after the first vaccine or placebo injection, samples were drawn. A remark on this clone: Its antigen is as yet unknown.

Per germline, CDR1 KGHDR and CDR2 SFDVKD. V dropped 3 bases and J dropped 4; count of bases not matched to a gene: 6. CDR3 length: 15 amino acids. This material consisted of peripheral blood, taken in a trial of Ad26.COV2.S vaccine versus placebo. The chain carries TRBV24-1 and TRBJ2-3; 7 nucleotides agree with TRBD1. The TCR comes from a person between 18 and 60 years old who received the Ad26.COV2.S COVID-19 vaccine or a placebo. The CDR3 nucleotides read TGTGCCACCAGTGATGCAGGGGGTAGCGCAGATACGCAGTATTTT. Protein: CATSDAGGSADTQYF.